These 15 T cell receptor beta chains originate from one sample sequenced in a study of patients and donors after allogeneic stem cell transplantation. TCRdb passed the RT-PCR reads through MiXCR, listing each CDR3 protein once. The repertoire has 410,000 or so distinct CDR3 sequences, around 15% of them found once; the top ten carry less than 8.5%. The sequenced sample consisted of blood, either unsorted or a sorted T cell fraction (not recorded which). The receptors shown here come from a human donor who was either an allogeneic HSCT recipient or a stem cell or donor lymphocyte infusion donor (not recorded which). It is not recorded whose cells these are; they may come from a transplant donor.

This clonotype was picked up a small number of times. The chain uses TRBV2 and TRBJ2-2; maybe TRBD2 (5 bases). The CDR3 contains 13 residues. The germline gives CDR1 SNHLY, CDR2 FYNNEI. Trimming stripped 0 bases from V and 7 bases from J, with 6 bases between. CDR3 region: CASSEAGVGELFF. The CDR3 DNA reads TGTGCCAGCAGTGAAGCCGGGGTCGGGGAGCTGTTTTTT.

This rearrangement joins TRBV19 to TRBJ2-1; 10 bases are shared with TRBD1. J was trimmed by 9 bases and V by 5 bases; bases with no gene match: 10. This CDR3 spans 15 amino acids. Germline V gene sequence: CDR1 LNHDA, CDR2 SQIVND (reference sequence). The CDR3 DNA reads TGTGCCAGTAGTCGCCGGAGACAGGGGGCCGGTGAGCAGTTCTTC. This encodes CASSRRRQGAGEQFF.

The chain uses TRBV5-1 and TRBJ1-1; D is unclear. The CDR3 is made up of 14 amino acids. Trimming removed 0 bases at V and 4 bases at J, with 10 bases between. Germline CDR1 SGHRS, CDR2 YFSETQ. The CDR3 DNA follows: TGCGCCAGCAGCTTGGGTTGGGGAACCACTGAAGCTTTCTTT. This translates into CASSLGWGTTEAFF.

This chain links TRBV5-1 with TRBJ1-4; possible D gene TRBD1, 6 bases. This CDR3 comprises 15 residues. V was cut by 0 bases and J by 4 bases, with 10 bases left in between. The germline V gene has CDR1 SGHRS and CDR2 YFSETQ. This CDR3 is CASSLGAGVNEKLFF. Here the CDR3 DNA reads TGCGCCAGCAGCTTGGGGGCAGGGGTTAATGAAAAACTGTTTTTT.

The J gene is TRBJ1-1, the V gene TRBV18; D uncertain. Germline assignment: CDR1 KGHSH and CDR2 LQKENI. V gave up 2 bases and J gave up 10 bases, with 11 bases separating them. This CDR3 has 12 residues. Here the CDR3 reads CASSPREWGAFF. Here the CDR3 DNA reads TGTGCCAGCTCACCAAGGGAATGGGGAGCTTTCTTT.

This chain uses TRBV4-1 with TRBJ2-1; 7 nucleotides line up with TRBD1. The V and J ends lost 0 bases and 6 bases, in that order; junction bases with no gene match: 5. CDR1 is MGHRA, CDR2 YSYEKL, per germline. The length of the CDR3 is 15 residues. Here the CDR3 DNA reads TGCGCCAGCAGCCAAGAAGGGACAGCCACCAATGAGCAGTTCTTC. Its translation: CASSQEGTATNEQFF.

V is TRBV20-1 and J is TRBJ2-3; no firm D call. Per the germline V gene, CDR1 is DFQATT and CDR2 is SNEGSKA (reference sequence). The CDR3 covers 12 residues. V was shortened by 4 bases and J by 1 base, with 6 bases between the two germline ends. The CDR3 DNA reads TGCAGTGCTACCGAAGGCACAGATACGCAGTATTTT. Translated: CSATEGTDTQYF.

This clonotype was observed a handful of times. The V call is TRBV7-3, the J call TRBJ2-3; D unresolved. Trimming removed 2 bases from V and 3 bases from J, with 6 bases in between. The CDR3 is 13 amino acids. From germline, CDR1 is SGHTA and CDR2 FQGTGA. The chain's CDR3 is CASSLFVTDTQYF. In nucleotides, the CDR3 is TGTGCCAGCAGCTTATTTGTGACAGATACGCAGTATTTT.

The sample holds many counts of this clonotype. The chain is built from TRBV15 and TRBJ1-2; no reliable D call. Trimming took 0 bases from V and 7 from J, leaving 9 bases between them. Germline V gene lookup returns CDR1 LNHNV and CDR2 YYDKDF (reference sequence). The CDR3 loop spans 13 amino acids. The chain's CDR3 is CATSRDLSSGYTF. CDR3 coding DNA: TGTGCCACCAGCAGAGATCTTTCAAGTGGCTACACCTTC.

This clonotype was detected only a few times. The V call is TRBV7-9, the J call TRBJ2-5; unclear D gene. Germline CDR1 is SEHNR and CDR2 is FQNEAQ (reference sequence). The CDR3 is 11 amino acids. V lost 5 bases and J lost 7, with 8 bases in between. The CDR3 DNA sequence: TGTGCCAGCAGCGCGGACCTGACCCAGTACTTC. Encoded protein: CASSADLTQYF.

This clonotype has at least ten counts. This chain connects TRBV4-3 to TRBJ1-3, with D uncertain. The germline gives CDR1 LGHNA, CDR2 YSLEER. With 1 base removed from V and 4 bases from J, the gap between germline ends came to 5 bases. This CDR3 has 13 residues. This CDR3 is CASSQVGGNTIYF. In DNA form, the CDR3 reads TGCGCCAGCAGCCAAGTGGGGGGAAACACCATATATTTT.

Turning to this clonotype: At one of its ends the junction is not consistent with the germline gene, which may arise from a read error. V and J are TRBV9 and TRBJ2-7, with 8 bases fitting TRBD2. Germline V gene data show CDR1 as SGDLS and CDR2 as YYNGEE. The CDR3 runs to 13 residues. Written as DNA, the CDR3 is TGTGCCAGCAGCGTTGGACTAGCCTACGAGCAGCACTTC. It codes for CASSVGLAYEQHF.

This clonotype was detected a few times. The chain has TRBV6-1 and TRBJ2-1; possibly TRBD2 for D (6 bases). The germline V and J ends were trimmed by 6 bases and 1 base, with 10 bases remaining between them. Looked up from germline, CDR1 is MNHNS and CDR2 is SASEGT. The CDR3 loop spans 14 amino acids. CDR3: CASRQRVSYNEQFF. CDR3 nucleotides: TGTGCCAGCAGACAGCGGGTATCCTACAATGAGCAGTTCTTC.

This clonotype was found a few times. The genes are TRBV29-1 and TRBJ2-7; no reliable D call. The germline V gene has CDR1 SQVTM and CDR2 ANQGSEA. This CDR3 contains 13 residues. Trimming removed 3 bases at V and 5 bases at J, with 14 bases between. The DNA for the CDR3 is TGCAGCGTTGATACTGGGATGGACGACGAGCAGTACTTC. Translating gives CSVDTGMDDEQYF.

This clonotype was seen more than once but under ten times. The chain carries TRBV6-2 or TRBV6-3 and TRBJ1-1; D is uncertain. The CDR3 has 12 residues. Trimming removed 6 bases at V and 6 bases at J, with 11 bases between. CDR1 MNHEY and CDR2 SVGEGT come from the germline V gene. The chain's CDR3 is CASSHFEAEAFF. CDR3 in DNA: TGTGCCAGCAGCCATTTCGAGGCTGAAGCTTTCTTT.